The 2 T cell receptor beta chains below come from one sample, sequenced in a study of blood T cell repertoires in COVID-19. The data were produced by immunoSEQ multiplex PCR, yet TCRdb's version contains in-frame clones alone and is incomplete. The sample has 200,000 to 250,000 clones, less than 90% seen once. Material: PBMCs or T cells enriched from blood (not recorded which). The receptors were gathered from a woman aged 45-59 years in a cohort exposed to, infected with or recovered from COVID-19 (not recorded which).

The gene calls are TRBV4-3 and TRBJ2-2, with a possible D match to TRBD1 (7 bases). Per the germline V gene, CDR1 is LGHNA and CDR2 is YSLEER. V lost 5 bases to trimming and J lost 5 bases, with 18 bases between them. The CDR3 is made up of 16 amino acids. The CDR3 nucleotides are TGCGCCAGCAGCGCAAGGCAGGGGGGAGAAACCGGGGAGCTGTTTTTT. It is translated as CASSARQGGETGELFF.

V gene TRBV4-3 combines with J gene TRBJ2-2; D is perhaps TRBD2 (7 bases). Germline V CDR1 and CDR2: LGHNA, YSLEER. This CDR3 contains 15 residues. Trimming pared 0 bases from V and 6 bases from J, leaving 11 bases between. Here the CDR3 reads CASSQDLGGPGELFF. In nucleotides, the CDR3 is TGCGCCAGCAGCCAAGATTTGGGGGGGCCCGGGGAGCTGTTTTTT.